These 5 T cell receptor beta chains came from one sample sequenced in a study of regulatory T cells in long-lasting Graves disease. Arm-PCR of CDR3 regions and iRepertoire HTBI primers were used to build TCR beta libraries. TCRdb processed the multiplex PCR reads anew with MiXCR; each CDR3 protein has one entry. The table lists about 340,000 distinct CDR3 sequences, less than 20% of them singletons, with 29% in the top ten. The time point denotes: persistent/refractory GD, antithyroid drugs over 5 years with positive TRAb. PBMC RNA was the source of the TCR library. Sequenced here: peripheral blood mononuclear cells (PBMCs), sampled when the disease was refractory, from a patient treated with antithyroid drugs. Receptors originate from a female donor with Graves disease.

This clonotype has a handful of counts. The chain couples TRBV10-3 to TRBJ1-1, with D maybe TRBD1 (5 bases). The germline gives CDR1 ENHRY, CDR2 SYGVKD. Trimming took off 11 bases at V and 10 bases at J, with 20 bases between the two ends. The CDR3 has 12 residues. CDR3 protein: CASRDGAMRAFF. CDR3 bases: TGTGCCTCAAGGGACGGCGCTATGCGAGCTTTCTTT.

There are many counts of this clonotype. CDR3 region: CASSRFDREGGYTF. In nucleotides, the CDR3 is TGTGCCAGCAGCCGATTTGACAGAGAAGGCGGCTACACCTTC. The chain employs TRBV6-1 and TRBJ1-2; tentatively, D is TRBD1 (5 bases). In germline, CDR1 is MNHNS, CDR2 SASEGT. Trimming took off 6 bases at V and 8 bases at J, with 19 bases between the two ends. The CDR3 is made up of 14 amino acids.

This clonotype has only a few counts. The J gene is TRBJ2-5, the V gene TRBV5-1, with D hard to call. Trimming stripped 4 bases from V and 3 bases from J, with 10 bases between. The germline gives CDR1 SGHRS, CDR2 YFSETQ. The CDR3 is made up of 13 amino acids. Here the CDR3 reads CASSLPSEETQYF. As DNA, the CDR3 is TGCGCCAGCAGCCTTCCAAGTGAAGAGACCCAGTACTTC.

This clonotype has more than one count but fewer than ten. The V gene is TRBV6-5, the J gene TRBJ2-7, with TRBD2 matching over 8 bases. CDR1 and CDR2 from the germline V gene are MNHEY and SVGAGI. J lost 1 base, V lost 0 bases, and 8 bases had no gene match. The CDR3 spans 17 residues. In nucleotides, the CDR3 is TGTGCCAGCAGTTACTCGGCCATGGGACTAGGTTCCTACGAGCAGTACTTC. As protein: CASSYSAMGLGSYEQYF.

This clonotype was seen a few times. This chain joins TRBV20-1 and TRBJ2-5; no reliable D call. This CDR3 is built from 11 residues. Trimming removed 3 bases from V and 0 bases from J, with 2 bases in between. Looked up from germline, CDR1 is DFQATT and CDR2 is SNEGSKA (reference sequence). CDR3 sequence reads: CSASHQETQYF. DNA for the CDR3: TGCAGTGCTAGTCACCAAGAGACCCAGTACTTC.